This TCR beta chain emerged from a study of metastatic and nonmetastatic thyroid tumors. Study-level information: Samples came from malignant and benign thyroid patients, and repertoires were compared across blood and tumor or nodule tissue.

The CDR3 runs to 17 residues. Deletions cut 5 bases from V and 5 bases from J, with 24 bases between. Patients had received no treatment of any kind before thyroid surgery. Through MiXCR, TCRdb re-clonotyped the PCR reads. The table records about 10,000 clones, around 32% of them present only once. The table lists this clone with a few counts. The sequenced material came from adjacent normal tissue. The sequence was collected from a female donor with papillary thyroid cancer or a benign thyroid nodule (not recorded which). Some clones in this sample may be carry-over from other donors' samples. The chain employs TRBV12-3 or TRBV12-4 and TRBJ1-1; weak D call: TRBD1 (5 bases). The CDR3 nucleotides are TGTGCCAGCAGTCCGACAGTGGGCGCGGTCGGTGGGACTGAAGCTTTCTTT. It is translated as CASSPTVGAVGGTEAFF.